The source of this TCR beta chain is a study of cytomegalovirus exposure and HLA in healthy donors. Whole-study findings and limits: Later analysis indicated greater clonal expansion among HLA-associated TCR beta chains than among equally common other chains.

PCR primers comprised 60 Vbeta and 13 Jbeta primers. Produced via immunoSEQ multiplex PCR; TCRdb's table is partial and in-frame only. The sample data list 60,000 to 85,000 clones. A note on this clone: Antigen specificity is unknown.

CDR1 SGHDT and CDR2 YYEEEE come from the germline V gene. The V end lost 4 bases, the J end lost 0 bases, and 8 bases lay between the germline ends. The CDR3 runs 13 residues. The sequenced sample consisted of PBMCs. This chain links TRBV5-6 with TRBJ2-7; D gene ambiguous. This receptor was obtained from a man aged 50 or older in good health and CMV-seropositive. DNA for the CDR3: TGTGCCAGCAGCGGGCTGAGCTCCTACGAGCAGTACTTC. Translating it yields CASSGLSSYEQYF.